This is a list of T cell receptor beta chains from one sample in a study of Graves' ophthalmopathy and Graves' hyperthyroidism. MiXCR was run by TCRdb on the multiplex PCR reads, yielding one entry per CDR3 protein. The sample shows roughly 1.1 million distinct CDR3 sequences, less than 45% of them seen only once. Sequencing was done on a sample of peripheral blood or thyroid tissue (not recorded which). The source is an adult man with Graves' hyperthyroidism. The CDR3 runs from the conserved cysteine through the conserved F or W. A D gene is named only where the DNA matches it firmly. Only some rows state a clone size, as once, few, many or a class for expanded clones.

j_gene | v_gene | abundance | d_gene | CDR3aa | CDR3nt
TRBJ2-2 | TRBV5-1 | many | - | CASSLDEGYTGELFF | TGCGCCAGCAGCTTGGACGAGGGCTACACCGGGGAGCTGTTTTTT
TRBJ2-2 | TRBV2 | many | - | CASSFDRTNTGELFF | TGTGCCAGCAGTTTCGACAGAACCAACACCGGGGAGCTGTTTTTT
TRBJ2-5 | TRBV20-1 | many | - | CSATDVVAVQETQYF | TGCAGTGCTACGGACGTGGTAGCGGTCCAAGAGACCCAGTACTTC
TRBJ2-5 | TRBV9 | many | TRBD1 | CASTGTEETQYF | TGTGCCAGCACAGGGACAGAAGAGACCCAGTACTTC
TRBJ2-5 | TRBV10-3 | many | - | CAISDPNRFRETQYF | TGTGCCATCAGTGACCCTAACAGGTTCCGAGAGACCCAGTACTTC
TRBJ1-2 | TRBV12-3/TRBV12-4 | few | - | CASSPLRDATF | TGTGCCAGCAGTCCCCTAAGGGACGCCACCTTC
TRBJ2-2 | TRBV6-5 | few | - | CASRQSETGELFF | TGTGCCAGCAGACAGTCCGAAACCGGGGAGCTGTTTTTT
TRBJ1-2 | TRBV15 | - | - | CATSRDQGSSGNTF | TGTGCCACCAGCAGAGATCAAGGGAGCTCTGGAAACACCTTC
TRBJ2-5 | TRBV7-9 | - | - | CATQGGEETQYF | TGTGCCACTCAGGGTGGGGAAGAGACCCAGTACTTC
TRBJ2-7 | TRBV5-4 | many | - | CASSSETAYEQYF | TGTGCCAGCAGCTCGGAGACCGCCTACGAGCAGTACTTC
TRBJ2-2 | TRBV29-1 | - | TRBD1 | CSVEERGLGTGELSW | TGCAGCGTTGAAGAGAGGGGGCTAGGGACCGGGGAGCTGTCTTGG
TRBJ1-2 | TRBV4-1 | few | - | CASSPHSVRNYGYTF | TGCGCCAGCAGCCCGCATTCGGTGAGGAACTATGGCTACACCTTC
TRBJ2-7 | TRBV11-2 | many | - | CASSQRGHSYEQYF | TGTGCCAGCAGCCAAAGGGGTCACTCCTACGAGCAGTACTTC
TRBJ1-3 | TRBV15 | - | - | CATSRSPAEGETIYF | TGTGCCACCAGCAGGAGCCCCGCGGAAGGAGAGACCATATATTTT
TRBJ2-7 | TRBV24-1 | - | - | CARDQGRNYEQYF | TGTGCTAGAGATCAAGGACGCAACTACGAGCAGTACTTC
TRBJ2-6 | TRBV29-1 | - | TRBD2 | CSVAGGRISSYVLTF | TGCAGCGTTGCAGGCGGGAGAATCAGTTCCTACGTCCTGACTTTC
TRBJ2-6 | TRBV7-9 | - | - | CASSPDTGRPEAF | TGTGCCAGCAGCCCGGATACAGGGAGGCCTGAAGCTTTC
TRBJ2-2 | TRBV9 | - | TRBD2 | CASSRRPSGGKLNTGELFF | TGTGCCAGCAGCAGAAGGCCTAGCGGGGGGAAACTAAACACCGGGGAGCTGTTTTTT
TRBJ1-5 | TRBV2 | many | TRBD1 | CARTGVQAQHF | TGTGCCAGGACAGGGGTCCAGGCCCAGCATTTT
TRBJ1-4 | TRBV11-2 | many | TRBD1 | CASRNYRGFANEKLFF | TGTGCCAGCAGGAACTACAGGGGTTTCGCTAATGAAAAACTGTTTTTT
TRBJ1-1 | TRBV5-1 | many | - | CASSFTQGLDTEAFF | TGCGCCAGCAGCTTCACCCAGGGCCTGGACACTGAAGCTTTCTTT
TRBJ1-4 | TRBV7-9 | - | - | CASSQDQLGGGEKLFF | TGCGCCAGCAGCCAAGATCAATTGGGAGGGGGTGAAAAACTGTTTTTT
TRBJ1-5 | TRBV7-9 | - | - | CASSPMGLIFGNQPQHF | TGTGCCAGCAGCCCGATGGGGTTAATATTCGGCAATCAGCCCCAGCATTTT
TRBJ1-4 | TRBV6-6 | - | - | CASSYVNGEKLFF | TGTGCCAGCAGTTACGTCAATGGGGAAAAACTGTTTTTT
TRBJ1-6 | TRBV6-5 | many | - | CASTPERNNSPLHF | TGTGCCAGCACCCCCGAGCGCAATAATTCACCCCTCCACTTT
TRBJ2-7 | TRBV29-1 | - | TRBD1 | CSVGRQGSSYEQYF | TGCAGCGTTGGTCGACAGGGGTCCTCCTACGAGCAGTACTTC
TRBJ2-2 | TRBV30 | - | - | CAWRVLDSGELSF | TGTGCCTGGAGAGTACTAGATTCCGGGGAGCTGTCTTTT
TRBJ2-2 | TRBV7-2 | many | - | CASSSGLTNTGELFF | TGTGCCAGCAGCTCAGGACTAACGAACACCGGGGAGCTGTTTTTT
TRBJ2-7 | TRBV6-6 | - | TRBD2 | CASSPPASGNYEQYF | TGTGCCAGCAGTCCTCCCGCTAGCGGGAACTACGAGCAGTACTTC
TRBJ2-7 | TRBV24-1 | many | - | CAPYPGAYYEQYF | TGTGCCCCCTACCCAGGAGCCTACTACGAGCAGTACTTC
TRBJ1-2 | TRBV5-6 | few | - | CASSLVGQGGSYGYTF | TGTGCCAGCAGCTTGGTAGGGCAGGGAGGGTCGTATGGCTACACCTTC
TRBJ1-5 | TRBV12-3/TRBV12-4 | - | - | CASSLQGTLSNQPQHF | TGTGCCAGCAGTTTACAGGGAACCTTGAGCAATCAGCCCCAGCATTTT
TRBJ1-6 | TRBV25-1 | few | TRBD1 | CASQKTGADSPLHF | TGTGCCAGCCAAAAGACAGGGGCAGATTCACCCCTCCACTTT
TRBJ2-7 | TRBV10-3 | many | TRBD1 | CAANRDRVDEQYF | TGTGCCGCCAACCGGGACAGAGTTGACGAGCAGTACTTC
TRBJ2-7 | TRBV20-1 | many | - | CSARAGTYEQYF | TGCAGCGCCAGGGCAGGTACCTACGAGCAGTACTTC
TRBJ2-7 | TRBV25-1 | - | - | CASQEQGSSYEQYF | TGTGCCAGCCAAGAACAGGGCTCCTCCTACGAGCAGTACTTC
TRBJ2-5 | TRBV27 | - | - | CASSLFGRVQETQYF | TGTGCCAGCAGTTTATTCGGTAGGGTCCAAGAGACCCAGTACTTC
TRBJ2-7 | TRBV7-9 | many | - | CASSLAMTSYEQYF | TGTGCCAGCAGCTTAGCTATGACCTCCTACGAGCAGTACTTC
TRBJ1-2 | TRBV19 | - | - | CASRRTSRGYTF | TGTGCCAGTAGACGGACGTCCCGGGGCTACACCTTC
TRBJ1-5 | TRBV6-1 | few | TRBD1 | CASATGAVQPQHF | TGTGCCAGCGCAACAGGGGCGGTTCAGCCCCAGCATTTT
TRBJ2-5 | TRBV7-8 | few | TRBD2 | CASSLLPSGRAKLETQYF | TGTGCCAGCAGCTTGTTGCCTAGCGGGAGGGCCAAATTAGAGACCCAGTACTTC
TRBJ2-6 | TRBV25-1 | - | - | CASSEYGDNVLTF | TGTGCCAGCAGTGAATATGGGGACAACGTCCTGACTTTC
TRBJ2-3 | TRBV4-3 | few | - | CASSQVDRDTDTQYF | TGCGCCAGCAGCCAAGTCGACAGAGACACAGATACGCAGTATTTT
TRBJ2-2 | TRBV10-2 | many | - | CASSEPNPSNTGELFF | TGCGCCAGCAGTGAACCTAACCCCTCGAACACCGGGGAGCTGTTTTTT
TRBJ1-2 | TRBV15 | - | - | CATSSEQGIRSYGYTF | TGTGCCACCAGCAGTGAACAGGGAATTCGTAGCTATGGCTACACCTTC
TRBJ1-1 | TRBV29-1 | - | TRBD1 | CSVPTGGMSGAFF | TGCAGCGTTCCTACAGGGGGCATGTCGGGAGCTTTCTTT
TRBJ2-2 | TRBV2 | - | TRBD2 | CASSELLAATGELFF | TGTGCCAGCAGTGAACTACTAGCGGCTACCGGGGAGCTGTTTTTT
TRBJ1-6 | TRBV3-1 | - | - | CAGSLDGNSPLHF | TGTGCCGGCAGCCTGGACGGAAATTCACCCCTCCACTTT
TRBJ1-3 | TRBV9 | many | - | CASSVAYAGNTIYF | TGTGCCAGCAGCGTAGCCTATGCTGGAAACACCATATATTTT
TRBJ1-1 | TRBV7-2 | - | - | CASSHLVLGPGTEAFF | TGTGCCAGCAGCCATCTCGTCCTGGGACCTGGCACTGAAGCTTTCTTT
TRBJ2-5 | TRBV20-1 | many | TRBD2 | CSAVKSSGRMSETQYF | TGCAGTGCTGTCAAATCTAGCGGGAGAATGTCGGAGACCCAGTACTTC
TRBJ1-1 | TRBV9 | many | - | CASSVGRKNTEAFF | TGTGCCAGCAGCGTAGGGCGGAAGAACACTGAAGCTTTCTTT
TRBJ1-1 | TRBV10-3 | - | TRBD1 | CAINAQGRGNTEAFF | TGTGCCATCAACGCACAGGGGAGGGGGAACACTGAAGCTTTCTTT